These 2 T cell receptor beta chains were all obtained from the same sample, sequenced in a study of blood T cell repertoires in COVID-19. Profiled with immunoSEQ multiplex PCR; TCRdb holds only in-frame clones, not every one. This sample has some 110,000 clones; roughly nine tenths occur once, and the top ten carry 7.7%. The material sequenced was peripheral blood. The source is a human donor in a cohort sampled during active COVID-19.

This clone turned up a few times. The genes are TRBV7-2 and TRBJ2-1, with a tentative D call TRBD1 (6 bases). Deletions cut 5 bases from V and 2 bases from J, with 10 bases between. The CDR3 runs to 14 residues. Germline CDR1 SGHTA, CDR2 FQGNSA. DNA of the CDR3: TGTGCCAGCAGCGCAAGGGGGACCTACAATGAGCAGTTCTTC. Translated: CASSARGTYNEQFF.

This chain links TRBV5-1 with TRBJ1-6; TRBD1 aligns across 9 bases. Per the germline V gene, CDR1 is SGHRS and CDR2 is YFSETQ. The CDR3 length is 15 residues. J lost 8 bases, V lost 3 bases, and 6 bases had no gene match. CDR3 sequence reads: CASSSRQGGDSPLHF. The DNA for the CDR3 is TGCGCCAGCAGCTCTCGACAGGGGGGGGATTCACCCCTCCACTTT.